A selection of T cell receptor beta chains follows, all from one sample in a study of T cells after yellow fever vaccination. TCRdb re-analysed the 5' RACE reads in MiXCR, keeping a single row per CDR3 protein. The profile shows hundreds of thousands of distinct CDR3 sequences, roughly 12% of them singletons. The sample here was PBMCs, taken on the day of the yellow fever booster vaccination. These receptors came from a man aged 25-40 years who received the YFV17D yellow fever vaccine. Both conserved end residues are part of each CDR3. D genes are given only for firm matches. For some rows the clone size is stated as once, few or many, or as a class when expanded; others skip it.

CDR3nt: TGTGCCAGCAGTTCCCCGACAGGGGGCGGCTACACCTTC; CDR3aa: CASSSPTGGGYTF; v_gene: TRBV27; j_gene: TRBJ1-2; abundance: few; d_gene: TRBD1
CDR3nt: TGTGCCAGCAGCCCATCGGGTGGCTTCCCCTCCTACGAGCAGTACTTC; CDR3aa: CASSPSGGFPSYEQYF; v_gene: TRBV9; j_gene: TRBJ2-7; abundance: few; d_gene: NA
CDR3nt: TGCAGTGCTCCCGACATAAGCGGGAGGGATCGGAATGAGCAGTTCTTC; CDR3aa: CSAPDISGRDRNEQFF; v_gene: TRBV20-1; j_gene: TRBJ2-1; abundance: NA; d_gene: TRBD2
CDR3nt: TGCAGCGTTGCGGGGGACTGGTACAATGAGCAGTTCTTC; CDR3aa: CSVAGDWYNEQFF; v_gene: TRBV29-1; j_gene: TRBJ2-1; abundance: many; d_gene: NA
CDR3nt: TGTGCCAGCAGTTGGGCAGGGGGCAGCAATCAGCCCCAGCATTTT; CDR3aa: CASSWAGGSNQPQHF; v_gene: TRBV12-3/TRBV12-4; j_gene: TRBJ1-5; abundance: NA; d_gene: TRBD1
CDR3nt: TGTGCCAGCAGCCAAACAGGGGAGGCAGATACGCAGTATTTT; CDR3aa: CASSQTGEADTQYF; v_gene: TRBV7-6; j_gene: TRBJ2-3; abundance: NA; d_gene: NA
CDR3nt: TGCGCCAGCAGCCTACTAGCAGCCAATGAGCAGTTCTTC; CDR3aa: CASSLLAANEQFF; v_gene: TRBV10-2; j_gene: TRBJ2-1; abundance: many; d_gene: NA
CDR3nt: TGCAGTGCCACGCCCTTGCGCGGGGAACAAGAGACCCAGTACTTC; CDR3aa: CSATPLRGEQETQYF; v_gene: TRBV20-1; j_gene: TRBJ2-5; abundance: many; d_gene: NA
CDR3nt: TGCAGCGTTGTCCCGGGACAGGGGGCGTGGGAGGACGGAGAGACCCAGTACTTC; CDR3aa: CSVVPGQGAWEDGETQYF; v_gene: TRBV29-1; j_gene: TRBJ2-5; abundance: many; d_gene: TRBD1
CDR3nt: TGTGCCTGGAGTGTGACAGGCCGGGCGACCCAGTACTTC; CDR3aa: CAWSVTGRATQYF; v_gene: TRBV30; j_gene: TRBJ2-5; abundance: NA; d_gene: NA
CDR3nt: TGTGCCAGCAGCGACGCCTCGGGGACCCAGTACTTC; CDR3aa: CASSDASGTQYF; v_gene: TRBV7-6; j_gene: TRBJ2-5; abundance: NA; d_gene: NA
CDR3nt: TGTGCCAGCAGTCACTCCTACGAGCAGTACTTC; CDR3aa: CASSHSYEQYF; v_gene: TRBV7-2; j_gene: TRBJ2-7; abundance: many; d_gene: NA
CDR3nt: TGTGCCAGCAGCTTGTTCGGGTATAATCAGCCCCAGCATTTT; CDR3aa: CASSLFGYNQPQHF; v_gene: TRBV5-5; j_gene: TRBJ1-5; abundance: few; d_gene: NA
CDR3nt: TGCGCCAGCAGCTCTCAAACAAGGCTCCCTCAAGAGACCCAGTACTTC; CDR3aa: CASSSQTRLPQETQYF; v_gene: TRBV5-1; j_gene: TRBJ2-5; abundance: few; d_gene: NA
CDR3nt: TGCAGTGCTAGAGGGAGGGGCTCACAGGGTGACTATGGCTACACCTTC; CDR3aa: CSARGRGSQGDYGYTF; v_gene: TRBV20-1; j_gene: TRBJ1-2; abundance: few; d_gene: NA
CDR3nt: TGTGCCAGCAGCTGGGGGGGACTAGCGGAACAAGAGACCCAGTACTTC; CDR3aa: CASSWGGLAEQETQYF; v_gene: TRBV7-2; j_gene: TRBJ2-5; abundance: NA; d_gene: TRBD2
CDR3nt: TGCAGTGCTAGAGTTCTAGCGGGAGGGTCCTACAATGAGCAGTTCTTC; CDR3aa: CSARVLAGGSYNEQFF; v_gene: TRBV20-1; j_gene: TRBJ2-1; abundance: many; d_gene: TRBD2
CDR3nt: TGTGCCAGCAGTGAAACTTGGGATACGCAGTATTTT; CDR3aa: CASSETWDTQYF; v_gene: TRBV25-1; j_gene: TRBJ2-3; abundance: NA; d_gene: NA
CDR3nt: TGTGCCAGCAGTTCCCTGATCCAGTACGAGCAGTACTTC; CDR3aa: CASSSLIQYEQYF; v_gene: TRBV27; j_gene: TRBJ2-7; abundance: few; d_gene: NA
CDR3nt: TGTGCCAGCAGCTGGGTGGGCACAGATACGCAGTATTTT; CDR3aa: CASSWVGTDTQYF; v_gene: TRBV7-2; j_gene: TRBJ2-3; abundance: few; d_gene: NA
CDR3nt: TGCGCCAGCAGCTTGGACACCCAGGCGGGTACGCAGTATTTT; CDR3aa: CASSLDTQAGTQYF; v_gene: TRBV5-1; j_gene: TRBJ2-3; abundance: NA; d_gene: NA
CDR3nt: TGTGCCAGCAGCCTTTTCTCGGACGGGGAGCTGTTTTTT; CDR3aa: CASSLFSDGELFF; v_gene: TRBV12-3/TRBV12-4; j_gene: TRBJ2-2; abundance: few; d_gene: NA
CDR3nt: TGTGCCAGCTCACCAAGGCTCTCGGGTGGCGGTCCAGAGACCCAGTACTTC; CDR3aa: CASSPRLSGGGPETQYF; v_gene: TRBV18; j_gene: TRBJ2-5; abundance: NA; d_gene: NA
CDR3nt: TGTGCCAGCAGAAGCGATACCTACAATGAGCAGTTCTTC; CDR3aa: CASRSDTYNEQFF; v_gene: TRBV2; j_gene: TRBJ2-1; abundance: NA; d_gene: NA
CDR3nt: TGTGCCAGCAGCGTAGTCGGTGGGGAAGGGGAGACCCAGTACTTC; CDR3aa: CASSVVGGEGETQYF; v_gene: TRBV9; j_gene: TRBJ2-5; abundance: NA; d_gene: NA
CDR3nt: TGTGCCAGCAGTCCAGGGCCGACTTACTACGAGCAGTACTTC; CDR3aa: CASSPGPTYYEQYF; v_gene: TRBV27; j_gene: TRBJ2-7; abundance: NA; d_gene: NA
CDR3nt: TGTGCCTGGAGTGTAATGGACACTGAAGCTTTCTTT; CDR3aa: CAWSVMDTEAFF; v_gene: TRBV30; j_gene: TRBJ1-1; abundance: few; d_gene: NA
CDR3nt: TGTGCCAGCAGGGAAACGTTGGGGGACACTGAAGCTTTCTTT; CDR3aa: CASRETLGDTEAFF; v_gene: TRBV5-4; j_gene: TRBJ1-1; abundance: NA; d_gene: NA
CDR3nt: TGCAGTGCTCCGAGGCCCGAGGGGATAGAGACCCAGTACTTC; CDR3aa: CSAPRPEGIETQYF; v_gene: TRBV20-1; j_gene: TRBJ2-5; abundance: few; d_gene: NA
CDR3nt: TGTGCCAGCAGCTTATCCGGGTTGGAGAGCTACGAGCAGTACTTC; CDR3aa: CASSLSGLESYEQYF; v_gene: TRBV7-2; j_gene: TRBJ2-7; abundance: few; d_gene: NA
CDR3nt: TGCGCCAGCAGCGCAACCGGGACAGGGGTCGAGGAGCAGTACTTC; CDR3aa: CASSATGTGVEEQYF; v_gene: TRBV5-1; j_gene: TRBJ2-7; abundance: NA; d_gene: TRBD1
CDR3nt: TGTGCCAGCAGCTCCGGAGTACTAGCGAGGGACCAAGAGACCCAGTACTTC; CDR3aa: CASSSGVLARDQETQYF; v_gene: TRBV4-2; j_gene: TRBJ2-5; abundance: few; d_gene: TRBD2
CDR3nt: TGTGCCAGCAGTTCTCGGACTAGCCGTGAGACCCAGTACTTC; CDR3aa: CASSSRTSRETQYF; v_gene: TRBV12-3/TRBV12-4; j_gene: TRBJ2-5; abundance: many; d_gene: TRBD2
CDR3nt: TGTGCCAGCAGCGTGACCCGCAATGAGCAGTTCTTC; CDR3aa: CASSVTRNEQFF; v_gene: TRBV9; j_gene: TRBJ2-1; abundance: NA; d_gene: NA
CDR3nt: TGTGCCAGCAGCTTAGGGCGGCGAAGCACCGGGGAGCTGTTTTTT; CDR3aa: CASSLGRRSTGELFF; v_gene: TRBV7-2; j_gene: TRBJ2-2; abundance: few; d_gene: NA
CDR3nt: TGCAGCTTATCTAGCGGGACCTCGGATGAGCAGTTCTTC; CDR3aa: CSLSSGTSDEQFF; v_gene: TRBV20-1; j_gene: TRBJ2-1; abundance: few; d_gene: TRBD2
CDR3nt: TGTGACAGCAGCGAAAGTACAGCGAACAATGAGCAGTTCTTC; CDR3aa: CDSSESTANNEQFF; v_gene: TRBV7-2; j_gene: TRBJ2-1; abundance: once; d_gene: NA
CDR3nt: TGTGCCAGCTCAACCGGGACAGGGGCCTACAATGAGCAGTTCTTC; CDR3aa: CASSTGTGAYNEQFF; v_gene: TRBV18; j_gene: TRBJ2-1; abundance: NA; d_gene: TRBD1
CDR3nt: TGTGCTTCCCCGGGCTCCTACAATGAGCAGTTCTTC; CDR3aa: CASPGSYNEQFF; v_gene: TRBV30; j_gene: TRBJ2-1; abundance: few; d_gene: NA
CDR3nt: TGCAGTGCTAGCGGGACATCACTCTACGAGCAGTACTTC; CDR3aa: CSASGTSLYEQYF; v_gene: TRBV20-1; j_gene: TRBJ2-7; abundance: NA; d_gene: NA
CDR3nt: TGTGCCAGCAGGCTATACTTCACAGATACGCAGTATTTT; CDR3aa: CASRLYFTDTQYF; v_gene: TRBV2; j_gene: TRBJ2-3; abundance: NA; d_gene: NA
CDR3nt: TGTGCCAGCAGTTCCAGGAGCGCCCCAGATACGCAGTATTTT; CDR3aa: CASSSRSAPDTQYF; v_gene: TRBV11-3; j_gene: TRBJ2-3; abundance: NA; d_gene: NA
CDR3nt: TGTGCCATCAGTGAGTGGACTAGCGGGACCAATGAGCAGTTCTTC; CDR3aa: CAISEWTSGTNEQFF; v_gene: TRBV10-3; j_gene: TRBJ2-1; abundance: NA; d_gene: TRBD2
CDR3nt: TGTGCCAGCAGCTCCGGGACTAGGGTCCACGAGCAGTACTTC; CDR3aa: CASSSGTRVHEQYF; v_gene: TRBV7-2; j_gene: TRBJ2-7; abundance: NA; d_gene: TRBD2
CDR3nt: TGTGCCTGGAGACTCCCGGGACTAGCGACAATGAGGCAGTTCTTC; CDR3aa: CAWRLPGLATMRQFF; v_gene: TRBV30; j_gene: TRBJ2-1; abundance: NA; d_gene: TRBD2
CDR3nt: TGTGCCAGCAGCTTTCAGGTGGCGGGCGGGGAGCTGTTTTTT; CDR3aa: CASSFQVAGGELFF; v_gene: TRBV11-2; j_gene: TRBJ2-2; abundance: few; d_gene: NA
CDR3nt: TGTGCCAGCAGCGGGCTCGGGACAGGGGCAGATACGCAGTATTTT; CDR3aa: CASSGLGTGADTQYF; v_gene: TRBV5-4; j_gene: TRBJ2-3; abundance: NA; d_gene: TRBD1
CDR3nt: TGTGCCAGCAGCCAGACTAGCGGGAGATTGGATACGCAGTATTTT; CDR3aa: CASSQTSGRLDTQYF; v_gene: TRBV7-7; j_gene: TRBJ2-3; abundance: few; d_gene: TRBD2
CDR3nt: TGCAGTGCTAGGGACGGACAGGGGGCAACAGGCGAGCAGTACTTC; CDR3aa: CSARDGQGATGEQYF; v_gene: TRBV20-1; j_gene: TRBJ2-7; abundance: few; d_gene: TRBD1
CDR3nt: TGTGCCAGCAGCTCGACTAGCTTTACAGATACGCAGTATTTT; CDR3aa: CASSSTSFTDTQYF; v_gene: TRBV12-3/TRBV12-4; j_gene: TRBJ2-3; abundance: NA; d_gene: TRBD2
CDR3nt: TGTGCCAGCAGTTCCGGCGGAAAAAAGAACACTGAAGCTTTCTTT; CDR3aa: CASSSGGKKNTEAFF; v_gene: TRBV27; j_gene: TRBJ1-1; abundance: NA; d_gene: NA